This T cell receptor (beta chain) was observed in a study of T-cell memory formation after mild COVID-19 (dated by TCRdb to about 2021). A note on the overall study: TCR sequence clusters from the two donors were largely donor specific. In a couple of donors, T-cell clones that expanded and contracted after mild COVID-19 were followed by sequencing TCRalpha and TCRbeta repertoires longitudinally. Two young, previously healthy adult volunteers, one female and one male, were included in the cohort.

Measured from the cysteine to the phenylalanine, the CDR3 is 15 residues long. The kept DNA is CDR3 alone, 45 bases in frame from the first base. Looking up the germline V gene (reference sequence) yields CDR1 MNHEY and CDR2 SMNVEV. Trimmed from V: 4 bases; trimmed from J: 6 bases; junction bases lacking a gene match: 7. In the case of this clonotype: Its antigen target is currently unknown. Base qualities are not provided; no much larger clone lies one nucleotide away.

General conclusions and limits of the study: The second-wave clones that peaked on day 37 were not confirmed to be SARS-CoV-2 specific. The detection of some responding clones in pre-infection memory suggests that pre-existing cross-reactive memory T cells joined the SARS-CoV-2 response. Contracting CD4+ clones were located mainly in the CM and EM memory subsets, whereas CD8+ clones were found to be enriched in EMRA. Clones contracting from day 15 to 85 had balanced CD4/CD8 phenotypes, while a second wave expanding from day 15 to 37 was biased towards CD4+. Only a couple of mild cases were covered in the study, and larger cohorts including severe cases with pre-infection samples were considered necessary.

Instrument used: Illumina NovaSeq 6000. cDNA libraries for TCRalpha and TCRbeta were prepared by 5'RACE using constant-segment primers, with sample barcodes and unique molecular identifiers added. RNA was extracted from every sample with Trizol reagent. Libraries were amplified in two PCR steps, with a second sample barcode and Illumina TruSeq adapters added in the second step. The libraries were sequenced on an Illumina NovaSeq using 2 x 150 bp paired-end reads. In the source study's methods: Demultiplexing of reads and collapsing into UMI-guided consensus sequences were performed with migec v1.2.7. With mixcr v2.1.11, UMI consensuses were aligned to TRA and TRB V and J templates and assembled into clonotypes. Clonotypes were classified as expanded or contracted when called significant by both edgeR and NoisET, with noise models trained on biological replicates. For edgeR calls, the cutoffs were a false discovery rate-adjusted p below 0.01 and a log2 fold-change threshold of 1. As an exploratory analysis of dynamics, max-normalized trajectories of the 1000 most abundant clonotypes were examined with PCA combined with hierarchical clustering. Each responding clone was given a CD4 or CD8 phenotype based on the CD4+ and CD8+ repertoires, which had been sequenced separately. TCRdb applied fastp at Q25 and MiXCR to the public reads, then kept only in-frame beta chains. Every CDR3 protein is listed once, alongside the most common genes and DNA of its rows. TCRdb, rather than the study authors, made the V and J calls. The sample table shows 350,000 to 500,000 distinct CDR3 sequences, and less than 25% are seen once. The top ten clonotypes cover roughly 13% of the sample.

Ficoll-Paque density gradient centrifugation was used to isolate PBMCs. This receptor was taken from an adult woman who had mild COVID-19 (a few samples of this study predate the infection). The sample titles of this study are shuffled in the database, so cell type and time point are left out; the donor was told from shared clones. The chain is made from TRBV27 and TRBJ2-2; 8 junctional bases match TRBD1. Sequencing was performed on PBMCs or a T cell subset sorted from them (not recorded which). The encoded CDR3 is CASSSRVRGPGELFF. The sequence in DNA is TGTGCCAGCAGTTCTCGAGTCAGGGGGCCCGGGGAGCTGTTTTTT.